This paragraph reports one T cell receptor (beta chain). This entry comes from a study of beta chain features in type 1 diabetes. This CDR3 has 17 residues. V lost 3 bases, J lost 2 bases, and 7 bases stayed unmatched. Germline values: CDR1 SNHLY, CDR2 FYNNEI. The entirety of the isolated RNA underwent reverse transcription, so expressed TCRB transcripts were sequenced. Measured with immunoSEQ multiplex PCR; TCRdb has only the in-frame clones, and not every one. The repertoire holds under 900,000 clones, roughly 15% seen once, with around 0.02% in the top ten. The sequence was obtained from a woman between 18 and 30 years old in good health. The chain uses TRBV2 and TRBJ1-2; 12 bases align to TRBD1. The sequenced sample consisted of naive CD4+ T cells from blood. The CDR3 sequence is CASSDGTGGPRNYGYTF. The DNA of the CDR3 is TGTGCCAGCAGTGACGGGACAGGGGGCCCCAGGAACTATGGCTACACCTTC.